A single sample is the source of the 14 T cell receptor beta chains below, sequenced in a study of blood T cells in healthy people across ages. A second PCR of roughly 6 to 12 cycles used a sample-barcoded 5' primer and a J-beta primer mix. Via MiXCR, TCRdb re-called the 5' RACE reads, giving one row per CDR3 protein. The table shows some 710,000 distinct CDR3 sequences, with 46% occurring only once. The sample consisted of blood. These receptors were taken from a man older than 75 in good health.

The table lists this clonotype with a few counts. This chain joins TRBV6-5 and TRBJ2-1; D unclear. Trimming cost V 6 bases and J 4 bases, with 13 bases left between them. The CDR3 sequence is 14 residues long. Germline V gives CDR1 MNHEY, CDR2 SVGAGI. In nucleotides, the CDR3 is TGTGCCAGCAGATTGACTGGGCCTTACAATGAGCAGTTCTTC. As protein: CASRLTGPYNEQFF.

In regard to this clonotype: This could be a read error, since a much larger clone is one nucleotide away. V and J are TRBV7-9 and TRBJ2-1; no clear D gene. The length of the CDR3 is 12 residues. Germline CDR1 and CDR2: SEHNR and FQNEAQ (reference sequence). Trimming took 1 base from V and 9 from J, leaving 7 bases between them. CDR3 sequence: CASSLEVCEQFF. The CDR3 DNA is TGTGCCAGCAGCTTAGAAGTATGTGAGCAGTTCTTC.

V is TRBV20-1 and J is TRBJ2-7; 10 nucleotides line up with TRBD1. Germline V gene data show CDR1 as DFQATT and CDR2 as SNEGSKA (reference sequence). With 6 bases clipped from V and 2 bases from J, the junction kept 7 bases outside the gene matches. CDR3 size: 14 residues. CDR3 nucleotides: TGCAGTGCCTCTGCCGGACAGGGGGCCTACGAGCAGTACTTC. It yields the protein CSASAGQGAYEQYF.

This clonotype appeared many times. This chain connects TRBV2 to TRBJ2-4; D not resolved. The CDR3 spans 13 residues. Deletions cut 4 bases from V and 8 bases from J, with 12 bases between. The germline V gene encodes CDR1 SNHLY and CDR2 FYNNEI. CDR3 loop: CASSGATRDIQYF. DNA of the CDR3: TGTGCCAGCAGTGGGGCAACACGGGACATTCAGTACTTC.

V is TRBV6-1 and J is TRBJ1-6, with D maybe TRBD1 (5 bases). V was clipped by 0 bases and J by 4 bases, with 7 bases between them. The CDR3 length is 15 residues. Germline values: CDR1 MNHNS, CDR2 SASEGT. CDR3 loop: CASSEAGGYNSPLHF. CDR3 nucleotides: TGTGCCAGCAGTGAAGCTGGGGGGTATAATTCACCCCTCCACTTT.

On this clonotype: Just one base apart from a much larger clone, this may be a read error. The rearrangement joins TRBV20-1 to TRBJ1-4; TRBD1 matches 7 bases. This CDR3 has 14 amino acids. Trimming removed 1 base from V and 7 bases from J; junction bases left unmatched: 6. The V gene's germline CDR1 is DFQATT and CDR2 SNEGSKA (reference sequence). The CDR3 is CSARGSGGFEKLFF. CDR3 nucleotide sequence: TGCAGTGCTAGAGGTTCAGGGGGTTTTGAAAAACTGTTTTTT.

The chain combines TRBV24-1 with TRBJ2-3; D is perhaps TRBD2 (7 bases). Trimming removed 4 bases at V and 5 bases at J, with 21 bases between. The CDR3 has 17 residues. Germline CDR1 KGHDR, CDR2 SFDVKD. The CDR3 DNA follows: TGTGCCACCAGTGAGGGAGGGGGAGCTAACCCGAGAGATACGCAGTATTTT. It encodes CATSEGGGANPRDTQYF.

There are a few counts of this clonotype. V gene TRBV28 combines with J gene TRBJ2-3; 9 bases agree with TRBD2. V was pared by 5 bases and J by 0 bases, with 6 bases of the junction left unmatched. The CDR3 spans 16 residues. Germline CDR1 is MDHEN and CDR2 is SYDVKM. CDR3 loop: CASSRAGTSSTDTQYF. CDR3 DNA sequence: TGTGCCAGCAGTCGCGCCGGGACTAGCAGCACAGATACGCAGTATTTT.

CDR3 protein: CASSLLDRAGGEQYF. CDR3 nucleotides: TGTGCCAGCAGTTTGCTGGACAGGGCAGGTGGCGAGCAGTACTTC. This rearrangement joins TRBV12-3 or TRBV12-4 to TRBJ2-7, with 8 nucleotides matching TRBD1. The CDR3 spans 15 residues. Germline trimming cut 3 bases from V and 6 bases from J; bases unmatched to any gene: 10.

J is TRBJ1-2 and V is TRBV6-1; possibly TRBD1 for D (6 bases). Germline V gene sequence: CDR1 MNHNS, CDR2 SASEGT. Trimming removed 1 base from V and 7 bases from J, with 10 bases in between. This CDR3 has 13 residues. CDR3 residues: CASSEEQGSGYTF. The CDR3 coding sequence is TGTGCCAGCAGTGAAGAACAGGGTAGTGGCTACACCTTC.

This clonotype was counted a few times. CDR3 region: CASSLDLRKMSPLHF. CDR3 DNA: TGCGCCAGCAGCTTGGATTTGCGGAAGATGTCACCCCTCCACTTT. The V call is TRBV5-1, the J call TRBJ1-6, with D hard to call. Germline loops: CDR1 SGHRS, CDR2 YFSETQ. The CDR3 spans 15 residues. Trimming pared 0 bases from V and 10 bases from J, leaving 14 bases between.

This clonotype was counted between two and nine times. J is TRBJ2-3 and V is TRBV7-2; D gene ambiguous. The CDR3 is 16 amino acids. The germline CDR1 and CDR2 sequences are SGHTA and FQGNSA. The ends were cut back, 1 base at V and 7 bases at J, with 18 bases in the middle. The CDR3 DNA reads TGTGCCAGCAGCTTAGTTTTAGGTCTAGGAGAGAATACGCAGTATTTT. Its translation is CASSLVLGLGENTQYF.

V gene TRBV7-2 combines with J gene TRBJ1-5; 9 bases map to TRBD1. Germline V lookup: CDR1 SGHTA, CDR2 FQGNSA. V gave up 5 bases and J gave up 6 bases; unmatched junction bases: 8. The CDR3 has 15 amino acids. In DNA form, the CDR3 reads TGTGCCAGCAGCCCCGGGGACAGGGTTGCTCAGCCCCAGCATTTT. Translating gives CASSPGDRVAQPQHF.

This clonotype has at least ten counts. This chain joins TRBV29-1 and TRBJ2-7, with 7 bases lining up with TRBD2. The CDR3 runs to 13 residues. Per germline, CDR1 SQVTM and CDR2 ANQGSEA. With 5 bases clipped from V and 3 bases from J, the junction kept 7 bases outside the gene matches. DNA of the CDR3: TGCAGCGTTCTGGGGGGACTACACTACGAGCAGTACTTC. Protein product: CSVLGGLHYEQYF.